One sample yielded the 2 T cell receptor beta chains listed below, sequenced in a study of read filtering for tumor transcriptome and immune sequencing. The library was built from 400 ng RNA with molecular barcoded adaptors for alpha/delta and beta/gamma chains. TCRdb reprocessed the reads via MiXCR and lists one record per CDR3 protein. The data contain under 25,000 distinct CDR3 sequences, 12% to 15% of them singletons. The sequencing sample was made of a population of CD138-negative cells sorted from bone marrow. These receptors were obtained from a donor aged 40 or over with multiple myeloma.

Many counts were recorded for this clonotype. This chain connects TRBV5-4 to TRBJ2-5, with D possibly matching TRBD1 (5 bases). CDR3 size: 13 residues. Trimming stripped 3 bases from V and 5 bases from J, with 11 bases between. Germline CDR1 reads SGHNT; CDR2 reads YYREEE (reference sequence). DNA of the CDR3: TGTGCCAGCAGCTCAGACAGTTGGGAGACCCAGTACTTC. Its protein is CASSSDSWETQYF. The variable domain in full, completed from reference TRBV5-4 and TRBJ2-5, reads ETGVTQSPTHLIKTRGQQVTLRCSSQSGHNTVSWYQQALGQGPQFIFQYYREEENGRGNFPPRFSGLQFPNYSSELNVNALELDDSALYLCASSSDSWETQYFGPGTRLLVL.

This clonotype was recorded many times. This sequence joins TRBV14 and TRBJ2-3; a weak D match, TRBD2 (5 bases). V was trimmed by 5 bases and J by 6 bases, leaving 15 bases between them. CDR3 size: 14 residues. Germline V CDR1 and CDR2: SGHDN, FVKESK. CDR3: CASSFRGGLDTQYF. CDR3 nucleotides: TGTGCCAGCAGCTTTAGAGGCGGGTTGGATACGCAGTATTTT.